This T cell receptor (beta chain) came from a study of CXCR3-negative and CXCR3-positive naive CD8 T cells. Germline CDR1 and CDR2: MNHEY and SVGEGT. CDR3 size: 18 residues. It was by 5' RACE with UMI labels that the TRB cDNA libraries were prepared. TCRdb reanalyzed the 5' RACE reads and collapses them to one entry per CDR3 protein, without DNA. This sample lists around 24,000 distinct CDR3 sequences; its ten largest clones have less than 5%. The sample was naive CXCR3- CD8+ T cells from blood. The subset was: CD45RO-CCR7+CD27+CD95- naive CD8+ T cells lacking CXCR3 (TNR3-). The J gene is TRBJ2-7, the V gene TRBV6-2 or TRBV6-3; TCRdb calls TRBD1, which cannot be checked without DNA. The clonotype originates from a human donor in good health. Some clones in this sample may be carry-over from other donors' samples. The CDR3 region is CASSYTPNRDRDPYEQYF.